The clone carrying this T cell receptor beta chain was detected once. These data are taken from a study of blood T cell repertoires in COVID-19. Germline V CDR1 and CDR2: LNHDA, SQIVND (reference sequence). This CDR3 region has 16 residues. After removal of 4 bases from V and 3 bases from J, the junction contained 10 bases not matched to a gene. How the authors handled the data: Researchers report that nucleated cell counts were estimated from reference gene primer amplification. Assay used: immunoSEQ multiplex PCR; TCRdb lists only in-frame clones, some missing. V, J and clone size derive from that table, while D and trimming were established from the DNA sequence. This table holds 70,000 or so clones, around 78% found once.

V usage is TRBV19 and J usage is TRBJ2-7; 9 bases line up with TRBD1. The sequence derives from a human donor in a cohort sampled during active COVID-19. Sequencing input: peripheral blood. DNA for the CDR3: TGTGCCAGTAGTACACTTCCGGGACAGGGACACTACGAGCAGTACTTC. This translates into CASSTLPGQGHYEQYF.